These 5 T cell receptor beta chains were sequenced from one sample in a study of tumor and adjacent non-tumor tissue in lung cancer. RNA was extracted from bulk tissue without any cell sorting. A modified ARM-PCR protocol with three rounds of nested PCR amplified TCRbeta. In TCRdb, the multiplex PCR reads were re-called with MiXCR into one record per CDR3 protein. This table has approximately 90,000 distinct CDR3 sequences, around two thirds appearing once. The sequencing sample was made of lung tumor tissue. These receptors came from a man aged 70-80 years with non-small cell lung cancer.

The rearrangement links TRBV5-1 to TRBJ2-1; 9 nucleotides agree with TRBD2. This CDR3 region has 15 residues. The V gene's germline CDR1 is SGHRS and CDR2 YFSETQ. V shed 3 bases and J 4 bases; nucleotides not matched to a gene: 5. The CDR3: CASSSWREGYNEQFF. The CDR3 DNA sequence: TGCGCCAGCAGCTCCTGGCGGGAGGGTTACAATGAGCAGTTCTTC. Full variable domain (missing parts from reference TRBV5-1 and TRBJ2-1): KAGVTQTPRYLIKTRGQQVTLSCSPISGHRSVSWYQQTPGQGLQFLFEYFSETQRNKGNFPGRFSGRQFSNSRSEMNVSTLELGDSALYLCASSSWREGYNEQFFGPGTRLTVL.

This clonotype was observed a handful of times. This may be a read error: a much more frequent sequence differs by one nucleotide. The final CDR3 position lacks the conserved phenylalanine or tryptophan, pointing to a likely read error. J is TRBJ2-1 and V is TRBV6-5; the match to TRBD1 covers 10 bases. The CDR3 contains 13 residues. CDR1 is MNHEY and CDR2 is SVGAGI in the germline V gene. V was clipped by 10 bases and J by 6 bases; unmatched bases: 6. This CDR3 reads CATGGTGVNEQFL. Written as DNA, the CDR3 is TGTGCCACCGGGGGGACAGGGGTCAATGAGCAGTTCTTA.

As concerns this clonotype: Sequence at one end of the junction differs from germline and may be a read error. This rearrangement joins TRBV11-1 to TRBJ2-7; D is possibly TRBD1 or TRBD2 (5 bases each). The CDR3 extends over 16 amino acids. Germline CDR1 is SGHAT and CDR2 is FQDESV (reference sequence). The CDR3 region has the DNA TGTGCCTGCAGCTCCCCTGGGACCGATAGCTCCTACGAGCAGTGCTTC. Translated: CACSSPGTDSSYEQCF.

A remark on this clonotype: The junction differs from germline at one of its ends, possibly a read error. The chain links TRBV11-2 to TRBJ2-7; no clear D gene. CDR1 is SGHAT and CDR2 is FQNNGV in the germline V gene. The CDR3 is 14 residues long. CDR3 loop: CASGLGDIDYEQYF. The CDR3 coding sequence is TGTGCCAGCGGCTTAGGAGACATAGACTACGAGCAGTACTTC. The entire variable domain, with the rest obtained from reference TRBV11-2 and TRBJ2-7, is as follows: EAGVAQSPRYKIIEKRQSVAFWCNPISGHATLYWYQQILGQGPKLLIQFQNNGVVDDSQLPKDRFSAERLKGVDSTLKIQPAKLEDSAVYLCASGLGDIDYEQYFGPGTRLTVT.

Only a few counts were recorded for this clonotype. Given a much more abundant clone one base away, this may be a read error. The chain recombines TRBV4-1 with TRBJ1-2; D possibly corresponds to TRBD1 (6 bases). Germline-derived CDR1 and CDR2 are MGHRA and YSYEKL. The CDR3 is 14 amino acids. This CDR3 is CASSPVMGGYDYTF. CDR3 nucleotides: TGCGCCAGCAGCCCCGTCATGGGGGGCTATGACTACACCTTC.